The 5 T cell receptor beta chains below were found in one sample sequenced in a study of CD8 T cells in Susac syndrome. An input of 0.5 to 1 ug of RNA was subjected to reverse transcription using random hexamers. One entry per CDR3 protein results from TCRdb running MiXCR on the immunoSEQ multiplex PCR reads. The sample has approximately 230,000 distinct CDR3 sequences, just over 90% seen once; the top ten hold around 0.072%. The sequencing sample was made of CD4+ T cells from PBMCs. These receptors came from a human donor with multiple sclerosis.

This chain joins TRBV30 and TRBJ1-1, with a weak D call TRBD1 (5 bases). This CDR3 has 16 amino acids. Trimming took off 0 bases at V and 3 bases at J, with 17 bases between the two ends. The germline gives CDR1 GTSNPN, CDR2 SVGIG (reference sequence). In DNA form, the CDR3 reads TGTGCCTGGAGTGTATTCTGGGGGAAGGAGGACACTGAAGCTTTCTTT. It encodes CAWSVFWGKEDTEAFF.

This chain links TRBV6-5 with TRBJ1-5, with 10 bases fitting TRBD1. Germline assignment: CDR1 MNHEY and CDR2 SVGAGI. CDR3 length: 15 amino acids. J was trimmed by 5 bases and V by 6 bases; bases with no gene match: 7. The CDR3 DNA follows: TGTGCCAGCAGCCCGGACAGGGGGGGTGATCAGCCCCAGCATTTT. As protein: CASSPDRGGDQPQHF.

The sample holds one count of this clonotype. The chain links TRBV19 to TRBJ1-1, with TRBD1 identical over 8 bases. Trimming removed 4 bases from V and 1 base from J; junction bases left unmatched: 2. The V gene's germline CDR1 is LNHDA and CDR2 SQIVND (reference sequence). The CDR3 contains 14 residues. This CDR3 is CASSRDRRNTEAFF. The CDR3 coding sequence is TGTGCCAGTAGTAGGGACAGGCGGAACACTGAAGCTTTCTTT.

The rearrangement joins TRBV9 to TRBJ1-5; 9 bases match TRBD1. The V and J ends lost 2 bases and 4 bases, in that order; junction bases with no gene match: 4. Germline-derived CDR1 and CDR2 are SGDLS and YYNGEE. The CDR3 consists of 15 residues. The CDR3 coding sequence is TGTGCCAGCAGCGTGGGGGGGACAGGGAATCAGCCCCAGCATTTT. Translation gives CASSVGGTGNQPQHF.

This clonotype appeared a single time. V usage is TRBV2 and J usage is TRBJ1-6; D remains unclear. Germline V CDR1 and CDR2: SNHLY, FYNNEI. The CDR3 sequence is 14 residues long. V was pared by 3 bases and J by 4 bases, with 7 bases between. Here the CDR3 reads CASSDLGYNSPLHF. DNA of the CDR3: TGTGCCAGCAGTGACCTGGGGTATAATTCACCCCTCCACTTT.